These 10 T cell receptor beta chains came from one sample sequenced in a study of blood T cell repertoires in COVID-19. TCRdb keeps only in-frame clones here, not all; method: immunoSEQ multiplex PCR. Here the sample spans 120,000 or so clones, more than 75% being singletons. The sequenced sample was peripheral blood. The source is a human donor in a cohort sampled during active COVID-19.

The CDR3 sequence is CAISRDRDFSGYTF. CDR3 nucleotides: TGTGCCATCAGCCGGGACAGGGACTTCTCTGGCTACACCTTC. The chain links TRBV10-3 to TRBJ1-2; 9 nucleotides line up with TRBD1. The CDR3 consists of 14 residues. The germline gives CDR1 ENHRY, CDR2 SYGVKD. Germline trimming cut 6 bases from V and 7 bases from J; bases unmatched to any gene: 9.

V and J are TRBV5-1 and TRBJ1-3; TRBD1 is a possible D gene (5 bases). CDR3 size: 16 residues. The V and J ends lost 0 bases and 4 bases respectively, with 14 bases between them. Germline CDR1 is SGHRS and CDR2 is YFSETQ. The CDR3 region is CASSLEVSGPGNTIYF. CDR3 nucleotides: TGCGCCAGCAGCTTGGAGGTATCAGGGCCAGGAAACACCATATATTTT.

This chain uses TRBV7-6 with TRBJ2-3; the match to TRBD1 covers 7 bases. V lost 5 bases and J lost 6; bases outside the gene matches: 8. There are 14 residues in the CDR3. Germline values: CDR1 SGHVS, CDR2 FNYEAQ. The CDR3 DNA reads TGTGCCAGCAGCCCCAACAGGGGCCCGGATACGCAGTATTTT. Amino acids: CASSPNRGPDTQYF.

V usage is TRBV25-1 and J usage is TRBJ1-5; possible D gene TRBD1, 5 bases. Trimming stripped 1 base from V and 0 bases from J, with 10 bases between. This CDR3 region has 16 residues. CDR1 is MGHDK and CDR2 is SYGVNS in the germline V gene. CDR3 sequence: CASSECSGDSNQPQHF. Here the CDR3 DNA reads TGTGCCAGCAGTGAATGTTCGGGGGATAGCAATCAGCCCCAGCATTTT. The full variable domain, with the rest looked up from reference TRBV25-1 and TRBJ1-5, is EADIYQTPRYLVIGTGKKITLECSQTMGHDKMYWYQQDPGMELHLIHYSYGVNSTEKGDLSSESTVSRIRTEHFPLTLESARPSHTSQYLCASSECSGDSNQPQHFGDGTRLSIL.

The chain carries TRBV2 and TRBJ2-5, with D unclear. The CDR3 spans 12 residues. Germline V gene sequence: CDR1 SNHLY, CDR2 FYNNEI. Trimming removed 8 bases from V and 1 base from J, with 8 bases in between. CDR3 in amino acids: CASAYSQETQYF. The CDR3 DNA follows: TGTGCCAGCGCGTACTCCCAAGAGACCCAGTACTTC. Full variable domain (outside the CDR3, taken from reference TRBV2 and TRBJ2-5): EPEVTQTPSHQVTQMGQEVILRCVPISNHLYFYWYRQILGQKVEFLVSFYNNEISEKSEIFDDQFSVERPDGSNFTLKIRSTKLEDSAMYFCASAYSQETQYFGPGTRLLVL.

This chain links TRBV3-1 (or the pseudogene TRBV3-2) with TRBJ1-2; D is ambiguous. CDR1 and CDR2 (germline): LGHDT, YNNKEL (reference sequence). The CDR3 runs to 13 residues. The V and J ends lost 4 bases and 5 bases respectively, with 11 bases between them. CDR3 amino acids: CASSPRRPYGYTF. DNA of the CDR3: TGTGCCAGCAGCCCTCGGCGGCCATATGGCTACACCTTC.

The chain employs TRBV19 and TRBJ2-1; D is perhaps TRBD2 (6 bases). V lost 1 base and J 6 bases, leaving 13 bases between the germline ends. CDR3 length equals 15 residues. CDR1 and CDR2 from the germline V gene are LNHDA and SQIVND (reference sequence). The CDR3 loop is CASSIGGTTVNEQFF. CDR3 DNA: TGTGCCAGTAGTATAGGCGGGACCACTGTCAATGAGCAGTTCTTC. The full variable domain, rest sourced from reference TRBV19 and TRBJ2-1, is DGGITQSPKYLFRKEGQNVTLSCEQNLNHDAMYWYRQDPGQGLRLIYYSQIVNDFQKGDIAEGYSVSREKKESFPLTVTSAQKNPTAFYLCASSIGGTTVNEQFFGPGTRLTVL.

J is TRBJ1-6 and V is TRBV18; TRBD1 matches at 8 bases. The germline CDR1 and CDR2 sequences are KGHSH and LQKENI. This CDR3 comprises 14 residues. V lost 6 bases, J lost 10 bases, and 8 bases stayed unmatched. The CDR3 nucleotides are TGTGCCAGCTCGCCGGGACAGGACCAGTCACCCCTCCACTTT. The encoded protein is CASSPGQDQSPLHF. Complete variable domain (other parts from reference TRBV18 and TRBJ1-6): NAGVMQNPRHLVRRRGQEARLRCSPMKGHSHVYWYRQLPEEGLKFMVYLQKENIIDESGMPKERFSAEFPKEGPSILRIQQVVRGDSAAYFCASSPGQDQSPLHFGNGTRLTVT.

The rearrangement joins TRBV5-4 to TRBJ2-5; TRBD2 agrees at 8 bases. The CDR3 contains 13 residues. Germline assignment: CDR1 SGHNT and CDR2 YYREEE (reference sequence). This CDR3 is CALGVAGRETQYF. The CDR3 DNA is TGTGCATTGGGGGTAGCGGGGCGGGAGACCCAGTACTTC.

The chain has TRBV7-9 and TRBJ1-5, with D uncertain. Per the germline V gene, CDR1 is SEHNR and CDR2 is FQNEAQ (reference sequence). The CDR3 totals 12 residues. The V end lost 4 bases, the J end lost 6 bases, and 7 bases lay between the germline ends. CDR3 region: CASSSSGQPQHF. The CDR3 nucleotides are TGTGCCAGCAGCTCTAGTGGTCAGCCCCAGCATTTT.